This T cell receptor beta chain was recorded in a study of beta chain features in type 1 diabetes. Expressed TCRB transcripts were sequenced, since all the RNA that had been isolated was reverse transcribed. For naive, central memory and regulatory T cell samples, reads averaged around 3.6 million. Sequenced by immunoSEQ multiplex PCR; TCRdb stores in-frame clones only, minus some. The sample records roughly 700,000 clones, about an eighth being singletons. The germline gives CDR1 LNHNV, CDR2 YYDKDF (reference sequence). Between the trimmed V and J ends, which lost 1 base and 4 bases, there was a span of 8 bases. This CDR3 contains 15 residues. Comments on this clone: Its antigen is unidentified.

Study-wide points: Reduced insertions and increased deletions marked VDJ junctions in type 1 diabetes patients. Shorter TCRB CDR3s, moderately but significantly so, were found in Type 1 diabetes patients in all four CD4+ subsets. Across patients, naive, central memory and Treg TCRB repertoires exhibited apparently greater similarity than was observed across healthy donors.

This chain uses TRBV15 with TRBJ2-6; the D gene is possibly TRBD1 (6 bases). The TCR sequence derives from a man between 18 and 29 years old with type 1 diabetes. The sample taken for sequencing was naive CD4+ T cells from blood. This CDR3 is CATSRAGAGANVLTF. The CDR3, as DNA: TGTGCCACCAGCAGAGCAGGGGCCGGGGCCAACGTCCTGACTTTC.